Below, 24 T cell receptor beta chains from the same sample are listed, as sequenced in a study of cytomegalovirus exposure and HLA in healthy donors (dated by TCRdb to the late 2010s). Library construction relied on the immunoSEQ multiplex PCR assay. For the multiplex PCR, a mixture combining 60 forward primers for TCR Vbeta segments and 13 reverse primers for TCR Jbeta segments was used. This immuneACCESS table, as held by TCRdb, lists in-frame sequences with V and J called but not all clones. Of the missing ones, under half trace to an unresolved V gene in checked studies; the others have no known cause. The sample records about 83,000 clones, around 71% of which are singletons. The ten top clones hold approximately 8.9% of the sample. The sample was PBMCs. The receptor set was obtained from a man aged 55-75 years in good health and CMV-seronegative.

V and J are TRBV10-1 and TRBJ2-7, with D possibly being TRBD2 (5 bases). This CDR3 is 13 amino acids long. With 10 bases removed from V and 4 bases from J, the gap between germline ends came to 17 bases. Germline-derived CDR1 and CDR2 are WNHNN and SYGVQD (reference sequence). The CDR3 DNA follows: TGCGCCACCCTAAGAAGGAGGTGGTACGAGCAGTACTTC. As protein: CATLRRRWYEQYF.

There are a few counts of this clone. The chain employs TRBV28 and TRBJ1-6, with TRBD1 identical over 10 bases. The CDR3 covers 14 residues. CDR1 is MDHEN and CDR2 is SYDVKM in the germline V gene. Trimming cost V 7 bases and J 8 bases; bases outside gene matches: 5. The CDR3 DNA follows: TGTGCCAGCACTACGGGACAGGGGTATTCACCCCTCCACTTT. Its protein product is CASTTGQGYSPLHF.

The genes are TRBV19 and TRBJ1-2, with 11 nucleotides matching TRBD1. The CDR3 loop spans 16 amino acids. Losses at the gene ends were 7 bases for V and 0 bases for J; bases not matched to a gene: 7. Per germline, CDR1 LNHDA and CDR2 SQIVND (reference sequence). CDR3 residues: CASTRTGGQANYGYTF. Here the CDR3 DNA reads TGTGCCAGTACCCGGACAGGGGGCCAGGCTAACTATGGCTACACCTTC. Full variable domain (outside the CDR3, taken from reference TRBV19 and TRBJ1-2): DGGITQSPKYLFRKEGQNVTLSCEQNLNHDAMYWYRQDPGQGLRLIYYSQIVNDFQKGDIAEGYSVSREKKESFPLTVTSAQKNPTAFYLCASTRTGGQANYGYTFGSGTRLTVV.

This clone has a handful of counts. This chain connects TRBV5-6 to TRBJ2-7, with D maybe TRBD2 (6 bases). The ends were cut back, 4 bases at V and 5 bases at J, with 22 bases in the middle. In germline, CDR1 is SGHDT, CDR2 YYEEEE. The CDR3 consists of 16 residues. CDR3 DNA sequence: TGTGCCAGCAGCCCCTTTGGAGGGACGGTTTATGACGAGCAGTACTTC. Protein: CASSPFGGTVYDEQYF.

The V gene is TRBV28, the J gene TRBJ2-3; maybe TRBD2 (6 bases). The germline V and J ends were trimmed by 7 bases and 4 bases, with 21 bases remaining between them. CDR1 is MDHEN, CDR2 SYDVKM, per germline. The CDR3 is 16 residues long. The CDR3 sequence is CASTPPQRAPADTQYF. Written as DNA, the CDR3 is TGTGCCAGCACACCCCCGCAGCGGGCCCCCGCAGATACGCAGTATTTT.

A few counts support this clone. V gene TRBV27 combines with J gene TRBJ2-7; 7 nucleotides agree with TRBD2. The V gene's germline CDR1 is MNHEY and CDR2 SMNVEV (reference sequence). The trim removed 2 bases at V and 6 bases at J, leaving 7 bases unmatched. CDR3 length: 14 amino acids. CDR3 DNA sequence: TGTGCCAGCAGTTTAGGGACTAACTCTCCCGAGCAGTACTTC. It codes for CASSLGTNSPEQYF.

The chain couples TRBV7-2 to TRBJ2-5; 9 bases agree with TRBD2. Trimming took 2 bases from V and 5 from J; bases not matched to a gene: 9. CDR3 length: 16 residues. Germline V gives CDR1 SGHTA, CDR2 FQGNSA. The CDR3 nucleotides are TGTGCCAGCAGCTTACCCTTCGCGGGGGGGCGGGAGACCCAGTACTTC. Its translation: CASSLPFAGGRETQYF.

This clone has only a few counts. The chain combines TRBV7-9 with TRBJ1-2; D not certain. V was cut by 3 bases and J by 7 bases, with 15 bases left in between. In germline, CDR1 is SEHNR, CDR2 FQNEAQ (reference sequence). The CDR3 is 14 amino acids. CDR3 loop: CASSFSGRGLGYTF. The CDR3 nucleotides are TGTGCCAGCAGCTTCTCCGGCCGGGGTCTTGGCTACACCTTC.

The chain recombines TRBV4-3 with TRBJ1-2; D may be TRBD1 (5 bases). The germline V gene has CDR1 LGHNA and CDR2 YSLEER. This CDR3 is 14 amino acids long. V was clipped by 4 bases and J by 5 bases, with 14 bases between them. CDR3 residues: CASSREGAGYGYTF. The CDR3 DNA sequence: TGCGCCAGCAGCCGAGAAGGGGCCGGGTATGGCTACACCTTC.

CDR3 residues: CASGALGYEQYF. CDR3 coding DNA: TGTGCCAGCGGGGCACTGGGATACGAGCAGTACTTC. The chain links TRBV5-6 to TRBJ2-7; D perhaps matches TRBD1 (5 bases). CDR3 length: 12 amino acids. Germline V gives CDR1 SGHDT, CDR2 YYEEEE. V was cut by 7 bases and J by 4 bases, with 12 bases left in between.

The chain carries TRBV4-3 and TRBJ2-3; 8 bases agree with TRBD2. CDR1 LGHNA and CDR2 YSLEER come from the germline V gene. The CDR3 has 17 amino acids. The ends lost 5 bases at V and 2 bases at J; junction bases unmatched: 12. The CDR3 loop reads CASSSSPSGGLTDTQYF. The CDR3 bases are TGCGCCAGCAGCTCCTCCCCCAGCGGGGGCCTCACAGATACGCAGTATTTT.

This chain links TRBV10-1 with TRBJ2-1, with no clear D. V was trimmed by 8 bases and J by 10 bases, leaving 15 bases between them. Germline V lookup: CDR1 WNHNN, CDR2 SYGVQD (reference sequence). CDR3 size: 12 residues. The CDR3 is CASSNGMREQFF. For the CDR3, the DNA is TGCGCCAGCTCAAACGGAATGCGGGAGCAGTTCTTC.

The chain joins TRBV7-9 to TRBJ2-7, with unresolved D. This CDR3 is built from 12 residues. Trimming left V 3 bases short and J 1 base short, with 4 bases between. Germline CDR1 and CDR2: SEHNR and FQNEAQ (reference sequence). In DNA, the CDR3 is TGTGCCAGCAGCTTCGGGTCCTACGAGCAGTACTTC. It yields the protein CASSFGSYEQYF.

This chain links TRBV30 with TRBJ2-3; 9 bases map to TRBD1. The length of the CDR3 is 14 residues. Germline CDR1 reads GTSNPN; CDR2 reads SVGIG (reference sequence). Unmatched junction bases numbered 0, after V lost 1 base and J lost 1 base. The CDR3 nucleotides are TGTGCCTGGAGTGGGACAGGGGGCACAGATACGCAGTATTTT. It encodes CAWSGTGGTDTQYF.

This chain uses TRBV5-5 with TRBJ2-1, with a possible D match to TRBD2 (5 bases). Germline CDR1 is SGHKS and CDR2 is YYEKEE (reference sequence). V was clipped by 0 bases and J by 1 base, with 8 bases between them. CDR3 length equals 15 residues. For the CDR3, the DNA is TGTGCCAGCAGCTTGGACCGGGGATCCTACAATGAGCAGTTCTTC. This sequence encodes CASSLDRGSYNEQFF.

This clone was detected once. V and J are TRBV10-2 and TRBJ2-3; 7 nucleotides agree with TRBD1. With 9 bases clipped from V and 4 bases from J, the junction kept 19 bases outside the gene matches. Germline lookup yields CDR1 WSHSY and CDR2 SAAADI. The CDR3 extends over 17 amino acids. The CDR3 DNA follows: TGCGCCAGTAGTACCCAAGGGGGCCTTGGGGGACCAGATACGCAGTATTTT. Amino acid sequence: CASSTQGGLGGPDTQYF.

This clone was detected only a few times. The chain recombines TRBV18 with TRBJ2-6; D perhaps matches TRBD2 (6 bases). Trimming removed 2 bases at V and 0 bases at J, with 17 bases between. Germline V gene lookup returns CDR1 KGHSH and CDR2 LQKENI. This CDR3 region has 19 residues. The CDR3 coding sequence is TGTGCCAGCTCACCAAGGTCGACTAGTGAACGCTCTGGGGCCAACGTCCTGACTTTC. Its translation is CASSPRSTSERSGANVLTF.

V gene TRBV28 combines with J gene TRBJ2-3, with D possibly matching TRBD1 (6 bases). The germline V and J ends were trimmed by 6 bases and 0 bases, with 13 bases remaining between them. The CDR3 runs 15 residues. Germline V gene data show CDR1 as MDHEN and CDR2 as SYDVKM. The chain's CDR3 is CASSRDTASTDTQYF. The CDR3 bases are TGTGCCAGCAGCCGGGACACAGCTAGCACAGATACGCAGTATTTT. Using reference TRBV28 and TRBJ2-3 for the parts outside the CDR3, the full variable domain is DVKVTQSSRYLVKRTGEKVFLECVQDMDHENMFWYRQDPGLGLRLIYFSYDVKMKEKGDIPEGYSVSREKKERFSLILESASTNQTSMYLCASSRDTASTDTQYFGPGTRLTVL.

The genes are TRBV11-2 and TRBJ1-2; D not certain. This CDR3 comprises 14 residues. Germline lookup yields CDR1 SGHAT and CDR2 FQNNGV. Trimming pared 2 bases from V and 3 bases from J, leaving 10 bases between. The CDR3, as DNA: TGTGCCAGCAGCTTAACCCGGGGAGACTATGGCTACACCTTC. As protein: CASSLTRGDYGYTF.

The chain has TRBV5-1 and TRBJ2-3, with D maybe TRBD1 (6 bases). This CDR3 contains 15 residues. Trimming stripped 1 base from V and 4 bases from J, with 13 bases between. Germline lookup yields CDR1 SGHRS and CDR2 YFSETQ. CDR3 DNA: TGCGCCAGCAGCTTGTCAGGGGCGCGACCAGATACGCAGTATTTT. This codes for CASSLSGARPDTQYF.

V usage is TRBV18 and J usage is TRBJ2-5; 7 bases are a match to TRBD1. The CDR3 consists of 12 residues. CDR1 is KGHSH, CDR2 LQKENI, per germline. V was clipped by 10 bases and J by 4 bases; unmatched bases: 6. CDR3 sequence: CATKAGGETQYF. The DNA for the CDR3 is TGTGCCACAAAAGCAGGGGGAGAGACCCAGTACTTC.

This clone showed up just a few times. The chain recombines TRBV7-2 with TRBJ1-5; D not resolved. Looked up from germline, CDR1 is SGHTA and CDR2 is FQGNSA. The V end was cut by 0 bases, the J end by 6 bases, with 9 bases between. The CDR3 contains 14 residues. CDR3: CASSLALIGQPQHF. In DNA, the CDR3 is TGTGCCAGCAGCTTAGCGCTAATTGGTCAGCCCCAGCATTTT.

The chain carries TRBV7-2 and TRBJ1-3; D ambiguous. Between the trimmed V and J ends, which lost 3 bases and 9 bases, there was a span of 9 bases. Germline V gene data show CDR1 as SGHTA and CDR2 as FQGNSA. There are 12 residues in the CDR3. Here the CDR3 reads CASSLMGATIYF. CDR3 sequence (DNA): TGTGCCAGCAGCTTGATGGGAGCCACCATATATTTT.

V is TRBV7-2 and J is TRBJ2-7, with 8 bases lining up with TRBD2. The length of the CDR3 is 15 residues. CDR1 and CDR2 from the germline V gene are SGHTA and FQGNSA. Trimming took 5 bases from V and 2 from J; bases not matched to a gene: 8. The CDR3 protein is CASSLWREATYEQYF. The CDR3, as DNA: TGTGCCAGCAGCCTTTGGCGGGAGGCCACCTACGAGCAGTACTTC.